The present entry profiles one T cell receptor beta chain with its context. This clonotype was recorded a few times. Its specific antigen is unknown. No much larger clone is present one base from it, and per-base qualities are unavailable. The CDR3, from cysteine to phenylalanine, totals 18 residues. Only CDR3 DNA remains: 54 bases, in frame from the first base. The germline V and J ends show losses of 7 bases and 3 bases respectively, and no gene match explains 12 bases of the junction. Stable Graves' hyperthyroidism was defined as the absence of progression to ophthalmopathy over 18 months of follow-up. The hyperthyroidism patients were between 18 and 65 years old and newly diagnosed, with a disease duration of less than 2 months. Any patient with an uncontrolled infection, another autoimmune disease, pregnancy or lactation was excluded. Diagnoses were established on the basis of clinical symptoms, serum thyroxine and TRAb, thyroid ultrasound, and orbital computed tomography. PBMCs were isolated from approximately 10 ml of fresh peripheral blood by Ficoll-Paque density gradient centrifugation. Total RNA was extracted with Trizol reagent, and quality was checked on an Agilent 2100 Bioanalyzer.

These data originate in a study of T cells in Graves' hyperthyroidism and ophthalmopathy (dated by TCRdb to the late 2010s). For the study in its entirety: Peripheral blood was collected at initial diagnosis, before any treatment. To identify distinguishing TCR V-J signatures, a discovery cohort of around 100 patients was used, comprising 40 to 45 with Graves' ophthalmopathy and about 59 with stable Graves' hyperthyroidism. Whether ophthalmopathy could be predicted prospectively was tested in an independent validation cohort made up of fewer than 20 hyperthyroidism patients plus 17 patients who later progressed to ophthalmopathy. For training and testing, the 100 or so patients in the discovery cohort were randomly divided in a 7:3 ratio. Thyroid tissue and blood T-cell repertoires from about six Graves' hyperthyroidism patients were also compared in the study. After blood sampling, hyperthyroidism patients were treated with methimazole at a starting dose of 30 mg daily, and ophthalmopathy patients were treated with high-dose intravenous methylprednisolone. TCR Vbeta CDR3 sequencing of 120 to 150 peripheral blood samples (over 40 ophthalmopathy, 70 to 85 hyperthyroidism and some 17 progressor patients) is reported in the paper.

Points the paper makes about the study in general: No statistical method was used to fix the sample size in advance, and group allocation was not hidden from the investigators. Most expanded thyroid clonotypes (frequency above 0.001) were also found in blood, which suggests that blood repertoires may mirror thyroid immune responses. In validation, the model predicted progression to ophthalmopathy a median of about 6.8 months before onset, with roughly 71% sensitivity and about 72% specificity. A 13 V-J signature model separated ophthalmopathy from stable hyperthyroidism, with nearly 90% sensitivity and about 81% specificity in cross-validation and 80%/75% in testing.

The TCR beta CDR3 regions were amplified from the RNA transcripts. For the first round of RT-PCR on the TCR CDR3, the HTBI primer set was used together with the Qiagen OneStep RT-PCR kit. Libraries were constructed in a second round of multiplex PCR, after which size selection and purification were performed. Sequencing of the libraries was done on an Illumina HiSeq2000 using paired-end 100 bp reads. In the paper's pipeline: SOAPnuke was used to process the raw data, removing reads that contained adapters or uncalled bases, had a mean Phred below 15, or lacked an exact match to the constant primer or identifier. COPE v1.2.5 was used to merge the high-quality paired reads, and each unique nucleotide sequence was defined as a clonotype. Clonotypes were aligned to IMGT TRBV, TRBD and TRBJ reference segments using MiTCR v1.1. Only V-J combinations with frequency above 0.0001, covering approximately 99% of repertoires, were analysed. The TCS score was defined as F50 (clonal expansion) divided by E x V (chaos), with BLOSUM62-based TCRdist calculated between CDR3 peptides within each V-J. Welch's t-statistics and random forest reduced roughly 540 V-J features to 13, which were used in a naive Bayes classifier (R e1071). TCRdb trimmed public reads at Q25 via fastp, called clones via MiXCR and kept in-frame beta chains. Duplicate CDR3 protein sequences are folded into a single record with the most common DNA and genes. TCRdb assigned the V and J calls; the authors' analysis was not used. The sample table lists under 700,000 distinct CDR3 sequences, 16% of them with a count of one. Under 20% of the sample is in the top ten clones.

The chain uses TRBV12-3 or TRBV12-4 and TRBJ2-2; 12 of the junction bases match TRBD2. Sequencing used blood. The TCR sequence derives from a woman between 18 and 29 years old with Graves' hyperthyroidism. The DNA reads as follows: TGTGCCAGCATCGCAAGACTAGCGGGGGCCAGGGACACCGGGGAGCTGTTTTTT. Translated, this is CASIARLAGARDTGELFF.